This TCR beta chain was sequenced for a study of blood T cell repertoires in COVID-19 (TCRdb year 2020). About the investigation overall: Samples from collaborators originated in the United States, Italy and Spain and spanned both the acute and convalescent phases of COVID-19. HLA class I and class II types, where available, came from metadata supplied by the sample provider rather than from assay-based typing. Sample metadata almost always included a de-identified subject ID, COVID-19 status, age in years and sex. The samples were drawn from the first 160 participants of the ongoing ImmuneRACE study and from 950 to 1,500 subjects provided by 6 global collaborators. The repertoires were released in a freely available public database meant as a resource for research on the immune response to SARS-CoV-2. The material from the prospective study consisted of cDNA or gDNA derived from T cells, B-cell-depleted T cells, or PBMCs. The dataset comprised deeply sampled blood TCRbeta repertoires from subjects exposed to, actively infected with, or recovered from COVID-19. General conclusions and limits of the study: The quantity of clinical and demographic metadata differed by source and by participant and was supplied without curation.

At one collaborating source in Seattle, patients were enrolled during active infection and were followed longitudinally through the course of disease. Collaborating institutions collected whole blood in K2EDTA tubes following their own protocols. For TCRbeta analysis, collaborators shipped samples in one of three forms: frozen whole blood, isolated PBMCs, or DNA extracted from either of those sample types. On this clone: Its specific antigen is unknown. No much larger clone is present one base from it, and per-base qualities are unavailable.

TCRbeta CDR3 regions were amplified from genomic DNA using the immunoSEQ Assay, a bias-controlled multiplex PCR. The paper's data handling went like this. Within the assay, amplification of reference gene primers was used to estimate how many nucleated cells each sample contained. To quantify the absolute abundance of each unique TCRbeta CDR3 rearrangement, sequence reads were collapsed and filtered. For each sample, productive Simpson clonality was calculated as the square root of Simpson's diversity index across productive rearrangements. What TCRdb holds here is the immuneACCESS table cut down to in-frame rearrangements. Part of the clones is not present; checked against another copy, under half of the missing clones reflect an unresolved V gene, and the others are unexplained. For V, J and clone size, that table is used; D and trimming come from the DNA. The sample contains fewer than 500,000 clones, approximately 90% of them found a single time. Of the sample, less than 0.95% is held by the ten largest clones.

The sample taken for sequencing was peripheral blood. The source of this sequence is a man aged 18 to 29 with COVID-19, enrolled during active disease.

The CDR3 protein: CASSLHGTGMEQYF. The DNA is as follows: TGTGCCAGCAGCCTTCACGGGACAGGGATGGAGCAGTACTTC. The V and J segments used are TRBV7-2 and TRBJ2-7, with 9 middle bases fitting TRBD1. The CDR3 sequence holds 14 residues, the cysteine and phenylalanine included. Only CDR3 DNA remains: 42 bases, in frame from the first base. CDR1 SGHTA and CDR2 FQGNSA were looked up in the germline V gene. V is trimmed back by 5 bases and J by 7 bases, and the junction contains 9 bases that no gene match accounts for.